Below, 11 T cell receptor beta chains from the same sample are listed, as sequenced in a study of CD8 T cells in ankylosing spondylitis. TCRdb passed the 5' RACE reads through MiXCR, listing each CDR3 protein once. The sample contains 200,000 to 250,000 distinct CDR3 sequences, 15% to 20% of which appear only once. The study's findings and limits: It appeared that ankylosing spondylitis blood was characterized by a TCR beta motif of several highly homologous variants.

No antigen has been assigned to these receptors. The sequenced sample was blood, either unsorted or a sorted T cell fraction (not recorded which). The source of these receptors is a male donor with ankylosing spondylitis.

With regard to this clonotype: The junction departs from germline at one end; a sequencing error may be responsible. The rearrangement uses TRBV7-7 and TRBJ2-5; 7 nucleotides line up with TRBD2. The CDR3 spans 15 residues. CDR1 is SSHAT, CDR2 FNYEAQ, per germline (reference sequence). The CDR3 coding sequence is TGTGCTAGCAGCATCACTAGCGCGAGGGGAGAGACCCAGTACTTC. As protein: CASSITSARGETQYF.

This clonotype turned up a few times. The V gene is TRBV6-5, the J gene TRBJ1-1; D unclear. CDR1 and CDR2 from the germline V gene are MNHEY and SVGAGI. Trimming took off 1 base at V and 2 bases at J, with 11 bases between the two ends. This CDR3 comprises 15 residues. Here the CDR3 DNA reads TGTGCCAGCAGTTACTTTTCGGGAGGAAACACTGAAGCTTTCTTT. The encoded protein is CASSYFSGGNTEAFF.

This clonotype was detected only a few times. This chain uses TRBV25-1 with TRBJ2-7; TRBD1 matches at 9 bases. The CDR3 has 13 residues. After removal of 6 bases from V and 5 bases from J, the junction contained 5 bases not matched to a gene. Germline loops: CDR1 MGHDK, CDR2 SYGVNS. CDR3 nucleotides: TGTGCCAGCAGCTTACAGGGGGCGCACGAGCAGTACTTC. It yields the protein CASSLQGAHEQYF.

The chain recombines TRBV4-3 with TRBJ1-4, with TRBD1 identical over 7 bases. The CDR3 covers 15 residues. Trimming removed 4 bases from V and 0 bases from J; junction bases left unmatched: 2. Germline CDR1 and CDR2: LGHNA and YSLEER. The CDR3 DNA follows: TGCGCCAGCAGCCTAGGGACAGCAACTAATGAAAAACTGTTTTTT. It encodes CASSLGTATNEKLFF.

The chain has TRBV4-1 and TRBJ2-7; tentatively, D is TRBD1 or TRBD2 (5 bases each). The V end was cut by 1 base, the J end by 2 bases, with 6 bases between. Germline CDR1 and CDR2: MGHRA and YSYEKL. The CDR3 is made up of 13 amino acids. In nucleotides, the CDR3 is TGCGCCAGCAGCCAAGTGGGGGCCTACGAGCAGTACTTC. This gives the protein CASSQVGAYEQYF.

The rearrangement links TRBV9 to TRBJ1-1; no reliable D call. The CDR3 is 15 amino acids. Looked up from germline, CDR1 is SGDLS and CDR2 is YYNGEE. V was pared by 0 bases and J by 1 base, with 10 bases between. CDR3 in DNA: TGTGCCAGCAGCGTAGCCGCCCAGACGAACACTGAAGCTTTCTTT. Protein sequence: CASSVAAQTNTEAFF.

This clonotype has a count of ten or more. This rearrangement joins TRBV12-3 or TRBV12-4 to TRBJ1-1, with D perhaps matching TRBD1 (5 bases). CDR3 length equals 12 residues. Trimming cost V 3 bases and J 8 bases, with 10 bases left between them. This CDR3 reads CASSFDWGEAFF. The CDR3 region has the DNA TGTGCCAGCAGTTTTGACTGGGGCGAAGCTTTCTTT.

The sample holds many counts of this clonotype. The CDR3: CASTTGLGNQPQHF. CDR3 nucleotide sequence: TGTGCCAGCACTACAGGGTTGGGCAATCAGCCCCAGCATTTT. The chain joins TRBV12-3 or TRBV12-4 to TRBJ1-5, with a possible D match to TRBD1 (6 bases). The V gene lost 7 bases and the J gene lost 2 bases, with 12 bases spanning the gap. The CDR3 totals 14 residues.

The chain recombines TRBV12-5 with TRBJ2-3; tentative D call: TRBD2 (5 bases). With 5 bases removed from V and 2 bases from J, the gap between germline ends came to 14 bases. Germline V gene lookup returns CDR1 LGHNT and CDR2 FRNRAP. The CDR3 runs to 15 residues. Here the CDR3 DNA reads TGTGCTAGTGGTGTCGACGGACTCTACACAGATACGCAGTATTTT. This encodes CASGVDGLYTDTQYF. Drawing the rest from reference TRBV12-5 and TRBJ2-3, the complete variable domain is DARVTQTPRHKVTEMGQEVTMRCQPILGHNTVFWYRQTMMQGLELLAYFRNRAPLDDSGMPKDRFSAEMPDATLATLKIQPSEPRDSAVYFCASGVDGLYTDTQYFGPGTRLTVL.

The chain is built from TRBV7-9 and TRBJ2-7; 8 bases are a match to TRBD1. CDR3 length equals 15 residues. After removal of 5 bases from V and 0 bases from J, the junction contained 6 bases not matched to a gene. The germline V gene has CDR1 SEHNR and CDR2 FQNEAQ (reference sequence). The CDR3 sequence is CASSHAGQGSYEQYF. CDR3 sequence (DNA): TGTGCCAGCAGCCATGCCGGACAGGGCTCCTACGAGCAGTACTTC.

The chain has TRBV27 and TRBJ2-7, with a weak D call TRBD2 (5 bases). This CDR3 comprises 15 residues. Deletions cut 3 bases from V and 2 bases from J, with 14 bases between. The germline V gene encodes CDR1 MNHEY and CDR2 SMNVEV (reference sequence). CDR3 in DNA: TGTGCCAGCAGTTTTGGGCGGTCCGGGGCCTACGAGCAGTACTTC. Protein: CASSFGRSGAYEQYF.